This T cell receptor (beta chain) was obtained from a study of Graves' ophthalmopathy and Graves' hyperthyroidism. Exclusion covered patients with other autoimmune diseases or uncontrolled infections (as well as pregnancy or lactation). Each diagnosis was determined on the basis of clinical symptoms, serum thyroxine, TRAb, thyroid ultrasound and orbital computed tomography. Study outcomes and limitations: A classifier, a 13-signature model, separated ophthalmopathy from stable hyperthyroidism with about 87% sensitivity and around 80% specificity.

About this clonotype itself: Its antigen is unknown.

The authors amplified TCR beta CDR3 regions, and they did so from RNA transcripts for repertoire sequencing. Second-round multiplex PCR came after a first-round RT-PCR that employed HTBI primers. Each CDR3 protein is one row after TCRdb ran MiXCR on the multiplex PCR reads. The table records over a million distinct CDR3 sequences, roughly two fifths of them present only once. The germline gives CDR1 MNHNS, CDR2 SASEGT. The CDR3 is 15 amino acids. V dropped 10 bases and J dropped 7 bases, with 20 bases sitting between them. The V and J genes are TRBV6-1 and TRBJ1-6; D gene uncertain. This clonotype was sampled from an adult man with Graves' hyperthyroidism. Sequenced sample: peripheral blood or thyroid tissue (not recorded which). CDR3 DNA sequence: TGTGCCACAGTCTATTGGACGGAACAGAATTCACCCCTCCACTTT. Its translation is CATVYWTEQNSPLHF.